This T cell receptor (beta chain) is from a study of blood T cells in healthy people across ages. A J-beta primer mix and a sample-barcoded 5' primer were used in a second PCR of about 7 to 11 cycles. Per sample, CDR3-containing paired-end reads numbered at least 2.5 million. TCRdb reprocessed the 5' RACE reads with MiXCR, giving one entry per CDR3 protein. The sample consists of hundreds of thousands of distinct CDR3 sequences, roughly 21% of them appearing once. The CDR3 has 18 residues. CDR1 LGHNA and CDR2 YNFKEQ come from the germline V gene. Trimming at V came to 4 bases and at J to 5 bases, leaving 12 bases not matched to a gene.

The sequence was obtained from a man aged 70-80 years in good health. Source material: blood. V is TRBV4-2 and J is TRBJ2-5; 14 bases are shared with TRBD2. In nucleotides, the CDR3 is TGTGCCAGCAGCCCCGGGACTAGCGGGAGTCCGGCTCATGAGACCCAGTACTTC. Amino acids: CASSPGTSGSPAHETQYF.